This is a list of T cell receptor beta chains from one sample in a study of blood T cell repertoires in COVID-19. The method was immunoSEQ multiplex PCR; TCRdb's version includes in-frame clones alone and lacks a portion of them. The repertoire holds 85,000 to 90,000 clones, with 87% as singletons. Sequencing input: peripheral blood. The receptors were gathered from a human donor in a cohort sampled during active COVID-19. Both conserved end residues are trimmed from each CDR3. A D gene is named only where the DNA matches it firmly. Clone size is shown for a subset of rows, as once, few, many or a class of expanded clone.

d_gene,abundance,v_gene,len,CDR3aa
TRBD1,-,TRBV6-2/TRBV6-3,14,ASSYFPDRAHYGYT
-,once,TRBV9,11,ASSVAPNTEAF
-,-,TRBV18,12,ASSPPIGDNEQF
-,-,TRBV29-1,12,SVEENPQVSEAF
TRBD2,few,TRBV11-2,13,ASSQLAGGTDTQY
TRBD2,-,TRBV5-4,14,ASSFPGGKRTDTQY
TRBD1,few,TRBV30,11,AWSVEDRHEQY
TRBD2,-,TRBV19,15,ASRTRGLEVGANVLT
TRBD2,-,TRBV11-2,13,ASSLLAGGPDTQY
TRBD1,many,TRBV7-6,14,ASSLRDRGSDQPQH
TRBD1,-,TRBV18,13,ASSFTQGTQETQY
-,-,TRBV3-1/TRBV3-2,11,ASSPRGVYEQY
TRBD2,-,TRBV11-3,13,ASSRGGGPGGEQF
-,-,TRBV7-2,13,ASSSTGPSGNTIY
-,-,TRBV27,13,ASSLSGGVNYEQY
TRBD1,-,TRBV7-3,15,ASSLTPGQGARYGYT
-,few,TRBV27,12,ASKVGSPYQPQH
-,once,TRBV6-5,11,ASRGGAFYEQY
-,-,TRBV6-5,13,ASSPLPGRFYEQY
-,-,TRBV6-5,12,ASSFSQGNTEAF
TRBD2,-,TRBV28,14,ASSLLSGSPYNEQF
TRBD2,-,TRBV6-5,12,ASRAGPGGYEQY
TRBD2,-,TRBV7-2,12,ASSQTSGRDIQY
-,-,TRBV27,13,ASSRDLISSYEQY
-,-,TRBV28,11,ASNLPGTDTQY
TRBD2,-,TRBV7-9,12,ASSFSGRSNEQF
-,-,TRBV19,12,ASSTRRLNEKLF
TRBD2,-,TRBV6-5,12,AGPTSGSPGEQY
-,-,TRBV24-1,10,ATSDFQGTAF
TRBD1,-,TRBV7-9,12,ASTTGGANQPQH
-,once,TRBV30,11,ASRSPPNYGYT
TRBD2,once,TRBV5-1,15,ASTLGLAGESYNEQF
-,-,TRBV11-2,12,ASSLDLTVGIQY
TRBD2,-,TRBV11-2,16,ASSSKGLAGVDRETQY
TRBD1,-,TRBV5-6,13,ASSLGDRPIYGYT
TRBD1,-,TRBV10-3,11,AISKGQGNTIY
TRBD1,-,TRBV6-1,14,ASSASWTGTYNEQF
TRBD2,-,TRBV4-1,14,ASSQDRLAGSYEQY
TRBD2,-,TRBV7-2,14,ASSLKRLAGTDTQY
-,-,TRBV28,10,ASSLSTSGYT
TRBD2,-,TRBV11-2,15,ASSFLGGTSSYNEQF
-,-,TRBV24-1,13,ATSDSWESGNTIY
TRBD1,once,TRBV2,12,ASSIQGYTGELF
TRBD1,-,TRBV3-1/TRBV3-2,12,ASSQEGDSPEAF
-,-,TRBV19,12,ASSIGTGAYEQY
-,-,TRBV11-2,10,ASSPTENIQY
-,-,TRBV27,11,ASKRGSSYEQY
TRBD1,-,TRBV12-5,13,ASGLATGGGETQY
TRBD1,-,TRBV7-3,16,ASSQRGGPLSGANVLT
-,-,TRBV5-1,10,ASSPEGDTQY
-,-,TRBV14,10,ASSQVRGLQF
TRBD1,-,TRBV4-1,14,ASSPQGQGARNTIY
TRBD1,few,TRBV3-1/TRBV3-2,12,ASGGQGVPYEQY
TRBD2,-,TRBV24-1,13,ATSGTSGRAKEQF